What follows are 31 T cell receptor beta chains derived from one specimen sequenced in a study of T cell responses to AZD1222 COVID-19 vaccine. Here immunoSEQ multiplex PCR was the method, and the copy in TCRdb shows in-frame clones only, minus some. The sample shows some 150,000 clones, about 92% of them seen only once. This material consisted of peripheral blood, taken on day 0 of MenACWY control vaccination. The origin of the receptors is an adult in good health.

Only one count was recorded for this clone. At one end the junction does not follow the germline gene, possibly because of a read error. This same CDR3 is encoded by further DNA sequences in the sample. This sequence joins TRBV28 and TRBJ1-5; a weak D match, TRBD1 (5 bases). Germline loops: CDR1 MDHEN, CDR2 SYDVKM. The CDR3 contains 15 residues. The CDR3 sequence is CASSFSGRTHQPQHF. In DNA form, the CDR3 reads TGTGCCAGCAGTTTTTCGGGGCGCACCCATCAGCCTCAGCATTTT.

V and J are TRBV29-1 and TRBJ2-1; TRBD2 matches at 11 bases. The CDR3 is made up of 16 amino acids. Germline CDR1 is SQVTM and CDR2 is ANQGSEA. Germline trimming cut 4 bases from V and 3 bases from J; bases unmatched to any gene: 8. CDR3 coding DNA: TGCAGCGTTGTTAAAGGGACTAGCGGCTACTACAATGAGCAGTTCTTC. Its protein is CSVVKGTSGYYNEQFF.

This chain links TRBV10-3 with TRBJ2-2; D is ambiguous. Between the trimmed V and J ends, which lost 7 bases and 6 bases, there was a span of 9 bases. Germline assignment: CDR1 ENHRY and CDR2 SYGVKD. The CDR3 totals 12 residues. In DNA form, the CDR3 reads TGTGCCATCAAGGGTGAAGCCGGGGAGCTGTTTTTT. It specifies CAIKGEAGELFF.

CDR3 in amino acids: CASSPSAGGEQYF. Here the CDR3 DNA reads TGTGCCAGCTCCCCCTCGGCAGGGGGCGAGCAGTACTTC. The rearrangement joins TRBV6-5 to TRBJ2-7, with 7 nucleotides matching TRBD1. The CDR3 is 13 residues long. Germline CDR1 is MNHEY and CDR2 is SVGAGI. V lost 8 bases and J lost 6; bases outside the gene matches: 10.

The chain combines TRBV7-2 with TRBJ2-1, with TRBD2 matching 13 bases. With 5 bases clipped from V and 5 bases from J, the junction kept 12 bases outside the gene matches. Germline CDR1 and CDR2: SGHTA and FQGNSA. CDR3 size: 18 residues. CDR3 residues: CASSHRLAGGPIDNEQFF. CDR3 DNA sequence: TGTGCCAGCAGCCACCGACTAGCGGGGGGCCCAATAGACAATGAGCAGTTCTTC.

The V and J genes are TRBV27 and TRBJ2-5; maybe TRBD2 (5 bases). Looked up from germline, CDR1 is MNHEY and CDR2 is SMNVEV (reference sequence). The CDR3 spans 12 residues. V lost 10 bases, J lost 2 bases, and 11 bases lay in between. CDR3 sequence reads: CATGLSQETQYF. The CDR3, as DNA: TGTGCCACCGGACTTTCTCAAGAGACCCAGTACTTC.

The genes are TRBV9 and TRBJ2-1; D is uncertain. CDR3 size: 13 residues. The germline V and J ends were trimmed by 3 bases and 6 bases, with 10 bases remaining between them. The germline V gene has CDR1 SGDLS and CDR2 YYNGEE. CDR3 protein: CASSALDPNEQFF. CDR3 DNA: TGTGCCAGCAGCGCCTTAGATCCCAATGAGCAGTTCTTC.

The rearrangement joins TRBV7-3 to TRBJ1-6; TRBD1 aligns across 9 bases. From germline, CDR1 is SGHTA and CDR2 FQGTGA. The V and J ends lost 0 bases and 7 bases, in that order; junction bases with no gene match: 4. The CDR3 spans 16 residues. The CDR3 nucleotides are TGTGCCAGCAGCTTAACGGTCGACAGGGGGAATTCACCCCTCCACTTT. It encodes CASSLTVDRGNSPLHF. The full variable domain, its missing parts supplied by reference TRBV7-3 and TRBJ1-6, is GAGVSQTPSNKVTEKGKYVELRCDPISGHTALYWYRQSLGQGPEFLIYFQGTGAADDSGLPNDRFFAVRPEGSVSTLKIQRTERGDSAVYLCASSLTVDRGNSPLHFGNGTRLTVT.

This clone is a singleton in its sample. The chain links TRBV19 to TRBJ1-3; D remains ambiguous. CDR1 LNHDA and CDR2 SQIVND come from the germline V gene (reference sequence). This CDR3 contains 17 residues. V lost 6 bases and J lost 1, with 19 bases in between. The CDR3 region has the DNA TGTGCCAGTAGCGAGGATTTGCGTTGGGTGTCTGGAAACACCATATATTTT. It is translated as CASSEDLRWVSGNTIYF.

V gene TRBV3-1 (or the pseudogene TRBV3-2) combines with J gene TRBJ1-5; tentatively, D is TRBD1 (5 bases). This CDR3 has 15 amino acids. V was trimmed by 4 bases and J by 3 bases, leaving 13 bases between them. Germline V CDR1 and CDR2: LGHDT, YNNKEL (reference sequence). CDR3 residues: CASSPQGALNQPQHF. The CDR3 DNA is TGTGCCAGCAGCCCCCAGGGCGCCCTCAATCAGCCCCAGCATTTT.

This chain's CDR3 is CASSVTSGFIGEQFF. In nucleotides, the CDR3 is TGTGCCAGCAGTGTCACTAGCGGGTTTATTGGGGAGCAGTTCTTC. The rearrangement links TRBV2 to TRBJ2-1, with 9 nucleotides matching TRBD2. The CDR3 consists of 15 residues. V shed 4 bases, J shed 10 bases, and the junction held 11 bases outside the gene matches. CDR1 SNHLY and CDR2 FYNNEI come from the germline V gene.

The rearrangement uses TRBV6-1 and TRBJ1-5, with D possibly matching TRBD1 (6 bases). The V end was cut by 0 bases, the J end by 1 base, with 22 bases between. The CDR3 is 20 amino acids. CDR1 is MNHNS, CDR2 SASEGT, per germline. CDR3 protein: CASSEAYASRGYRSNQPQHF. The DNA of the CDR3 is TGTGCCAGCAGTGAAGCATACGCCTCGAGGGGGTATAGGAGCAATCAGCCCCAGCATTTT.

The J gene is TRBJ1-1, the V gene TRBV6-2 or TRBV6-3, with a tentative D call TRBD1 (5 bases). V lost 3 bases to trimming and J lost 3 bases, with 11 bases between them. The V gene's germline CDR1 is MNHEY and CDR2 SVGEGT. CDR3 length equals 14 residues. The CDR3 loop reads CASSYYQGYTEAFF. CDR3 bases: TGTGCCAGCAGTTATTATCAGGGATACACTGAAGCTTTCTTT.

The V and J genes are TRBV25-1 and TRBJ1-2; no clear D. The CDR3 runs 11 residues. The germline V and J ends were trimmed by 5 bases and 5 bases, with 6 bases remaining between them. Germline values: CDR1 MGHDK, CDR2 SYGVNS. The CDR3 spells CASSSGYGYTF. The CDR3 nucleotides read TGTGCCAGCAGTTCGGGTTATGGCTACACCTTC.

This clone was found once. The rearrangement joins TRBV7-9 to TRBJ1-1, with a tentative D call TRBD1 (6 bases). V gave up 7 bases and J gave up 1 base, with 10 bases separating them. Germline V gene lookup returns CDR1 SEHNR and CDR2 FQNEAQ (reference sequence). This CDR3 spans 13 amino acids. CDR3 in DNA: TGTGCCAGCAAAGAACAGGGGAACACTGAAGCTTTCTTT. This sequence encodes CASKEQGNTEAFF.

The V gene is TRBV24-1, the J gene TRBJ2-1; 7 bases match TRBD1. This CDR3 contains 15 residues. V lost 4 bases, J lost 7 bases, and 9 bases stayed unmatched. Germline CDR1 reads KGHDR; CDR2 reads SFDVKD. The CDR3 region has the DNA TGTGCCACCAGTGACCCGACAGGGTGGGTGAATGAGCAGTTCTTC. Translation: CATSDPTGWVNEQFF.

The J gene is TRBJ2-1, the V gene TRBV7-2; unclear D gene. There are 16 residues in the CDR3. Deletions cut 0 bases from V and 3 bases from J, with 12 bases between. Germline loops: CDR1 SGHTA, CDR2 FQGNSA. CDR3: CASSLAVLFGYNEQFF. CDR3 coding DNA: TGTGCCAGCAGCTTAGCCGTTCTTTTTGGCTACAATGAGCAGTTCTTC.

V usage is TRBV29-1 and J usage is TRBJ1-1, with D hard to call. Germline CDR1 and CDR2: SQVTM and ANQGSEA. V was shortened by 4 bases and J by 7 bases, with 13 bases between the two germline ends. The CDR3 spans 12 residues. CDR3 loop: CSVARTGGEAFF. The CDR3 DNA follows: TGCAGCGTTGCCCGGACCGGCGGTGAAGCTTTCTTT. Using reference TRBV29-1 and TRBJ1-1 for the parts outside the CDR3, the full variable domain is SAVISQKPSRDICQRGTSLTIQCQVDSQVTMMFWYRQQPGQSLTLIATANQGSEATYESGFVIDKFPISRPNLTFSTLTVSNMSPEDSSIYLCSVARTGGEAFFGQGTRLTVV.

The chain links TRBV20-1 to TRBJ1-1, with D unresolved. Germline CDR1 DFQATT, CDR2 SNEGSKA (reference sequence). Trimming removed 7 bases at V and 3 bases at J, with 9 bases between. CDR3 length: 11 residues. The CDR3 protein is CSGIQHTEAFF. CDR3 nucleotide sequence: TGCAGTGGCATACAGCACACTGAAGCTTTCTTT.

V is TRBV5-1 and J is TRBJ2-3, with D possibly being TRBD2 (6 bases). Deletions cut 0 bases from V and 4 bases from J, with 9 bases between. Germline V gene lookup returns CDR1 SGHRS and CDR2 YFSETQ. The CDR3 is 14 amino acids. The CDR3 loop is CASSLGASADTQYF. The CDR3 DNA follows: TGCGCCAGCAGCTTGGGGGCTAGCGCAGATACGCAGTATTTT.

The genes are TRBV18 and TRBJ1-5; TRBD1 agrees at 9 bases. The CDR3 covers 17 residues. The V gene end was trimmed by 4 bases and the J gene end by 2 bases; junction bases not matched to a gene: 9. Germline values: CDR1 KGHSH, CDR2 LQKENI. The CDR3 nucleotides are TGTGCCAGCTCACAACGGACAGGGGTGAAGGGCAATCAGCCCCAGCATTTT. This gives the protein CASSQRTGVKGNQPQHF.

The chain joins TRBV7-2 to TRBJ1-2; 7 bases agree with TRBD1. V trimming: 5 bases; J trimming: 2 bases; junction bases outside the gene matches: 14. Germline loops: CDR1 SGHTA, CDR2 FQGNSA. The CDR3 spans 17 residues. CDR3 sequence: CASSLAGQRRRNYGYTF. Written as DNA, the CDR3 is TGTGCCAGCAGCCTGGCGGGACAGAGGCGTAGAAACTATGGCTACACCTTC.

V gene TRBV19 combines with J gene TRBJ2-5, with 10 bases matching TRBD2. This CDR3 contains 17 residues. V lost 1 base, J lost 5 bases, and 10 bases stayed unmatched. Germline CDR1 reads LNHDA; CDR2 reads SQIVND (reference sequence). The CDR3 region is CASSIGSAGGLLETQYF. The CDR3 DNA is TGTGCCAGTAGTATAGGATCAGCGGGGGGGCTATTGGAGACCCAGTACTTC. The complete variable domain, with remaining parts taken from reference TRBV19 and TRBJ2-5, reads DGGITQSPKYLFRKEGQNVTLSCEQNLNHDAMYWYRQDPGQGLRLIYYSQIVNDFQKGDIAEGYSVSREKKESFPLTVTSAQKNPTAFYLCASSIGSAGGLLETQYFGPGTRLLVL.

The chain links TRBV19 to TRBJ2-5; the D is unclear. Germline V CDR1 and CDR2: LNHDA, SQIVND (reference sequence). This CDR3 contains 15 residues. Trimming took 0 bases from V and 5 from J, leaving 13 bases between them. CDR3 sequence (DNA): TGTGCCAGTAGTATAGAACCCCTAGGTAGGGAGACCCAGTACTTC. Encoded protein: CASSIEPLGRETQYF.

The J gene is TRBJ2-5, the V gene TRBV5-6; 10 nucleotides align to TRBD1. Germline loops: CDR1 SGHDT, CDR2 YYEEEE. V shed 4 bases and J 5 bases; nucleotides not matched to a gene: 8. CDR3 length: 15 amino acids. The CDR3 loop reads CASSPGQGVFETQYF. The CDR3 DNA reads TGTGCCAGCAGCCCTGGACAGGGGGTCTTTGAGACCCAGTACTTC. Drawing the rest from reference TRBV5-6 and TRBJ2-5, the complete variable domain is DAGVTQSPTHLIKTRGQQVTLRCSPKSGHDTVSWYQQALGQGPQFIFQYYEEEERQRGNFPDRFSGHQFPNYSSELNVNALLLGDSALYLCASSPGQGVFETQYFGPGTRLLVL.

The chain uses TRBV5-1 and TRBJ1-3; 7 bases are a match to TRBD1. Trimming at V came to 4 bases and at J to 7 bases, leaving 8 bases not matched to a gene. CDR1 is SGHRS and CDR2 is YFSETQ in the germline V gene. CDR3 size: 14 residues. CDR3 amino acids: CASSPGGEANTIYF. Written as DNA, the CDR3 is TGCGCCAGCAGCCCAGGGGGTGAAGCGAACACCATATATTTT.

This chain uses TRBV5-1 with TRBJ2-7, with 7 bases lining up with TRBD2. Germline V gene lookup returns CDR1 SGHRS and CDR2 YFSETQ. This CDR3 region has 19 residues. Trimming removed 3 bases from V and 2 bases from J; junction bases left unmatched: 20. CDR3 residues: CASSSYPQRENIITYEQYF. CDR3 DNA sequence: TGCGCCAGCAGCTCTTACCCCCAGCGGGAAAACATAATAACCTACGAGCAGTACTTC.

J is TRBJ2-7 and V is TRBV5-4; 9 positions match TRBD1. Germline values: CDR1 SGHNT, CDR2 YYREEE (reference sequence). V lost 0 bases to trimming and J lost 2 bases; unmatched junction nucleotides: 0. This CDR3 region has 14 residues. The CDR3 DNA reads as TGTGCCAGCAGCTTGGGGGACAGGGCCTACGAGCAGTACTTC. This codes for CASSLGDRAYEQYF. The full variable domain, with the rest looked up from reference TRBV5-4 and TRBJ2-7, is ETGVTQSPTHLIKTRGQQVTLRCSSQSGHNTVSWYQQALGQGPQFIFQYYREEENGRGNFPPRFSGLQFPNYSSELNVNALELDDSALYLCASSLGDRAYEQYFGPGTRLTVT.

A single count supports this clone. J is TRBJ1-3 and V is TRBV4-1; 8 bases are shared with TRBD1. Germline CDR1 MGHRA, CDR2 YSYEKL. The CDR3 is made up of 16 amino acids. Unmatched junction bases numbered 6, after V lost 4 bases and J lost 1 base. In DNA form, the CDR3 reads TGCGCCAGCAGCCCAAACAGACAGGGGTCTGGAAACACCATATATTTT. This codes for CASSPNRQGSGNTIYF.

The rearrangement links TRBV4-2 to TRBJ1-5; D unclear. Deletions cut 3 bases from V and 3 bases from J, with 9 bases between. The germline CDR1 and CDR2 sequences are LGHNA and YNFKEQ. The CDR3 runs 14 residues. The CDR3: CASSQMASNQPQHF. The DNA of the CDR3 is TGTGCCAGCAGCCAGATGGCCTCCAATCAGCCCCAGCATTTT.

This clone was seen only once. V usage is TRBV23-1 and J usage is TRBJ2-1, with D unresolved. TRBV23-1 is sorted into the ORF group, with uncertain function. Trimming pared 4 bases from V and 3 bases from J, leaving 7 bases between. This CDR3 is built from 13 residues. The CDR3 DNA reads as TGCGCCAGCAGTCTTGGCAGCTACAATGAGCAGTTCTTC. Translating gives CASSLGSYNEQFF.